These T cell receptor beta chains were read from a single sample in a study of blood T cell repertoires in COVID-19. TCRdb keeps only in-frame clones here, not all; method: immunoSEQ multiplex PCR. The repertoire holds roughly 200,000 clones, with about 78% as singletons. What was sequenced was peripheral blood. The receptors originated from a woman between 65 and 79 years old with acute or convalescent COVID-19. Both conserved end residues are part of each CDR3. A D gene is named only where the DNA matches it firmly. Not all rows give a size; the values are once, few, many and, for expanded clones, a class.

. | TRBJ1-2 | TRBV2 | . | CASGAGAGLRGYTF | TGTGCCAGCGGCGCAGGGGCGGGCCTTAGAGGCTACACCTTC
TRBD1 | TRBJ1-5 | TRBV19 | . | CASNPQGAENQPQHF | TGTGCCAGTAATCCACAGGGGGCGGAAAATCAGCCCCAGCATTTT
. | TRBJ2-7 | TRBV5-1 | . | CASSDEGANEQYF | TGCGCCAGCAGTGACGAGGGAGCCAACGAGCAGTACTTC
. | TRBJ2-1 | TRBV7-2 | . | CASSLTKDSGQQFF | TGTGCCAGCAGCCTGACCAAGGACTCTGGTCAGCAGTTCTTC
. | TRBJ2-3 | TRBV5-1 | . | CASSFSSGYTDTQYF | TGCGCCAGCAGCTTCAGCTCAGGATACACAGATACGCAGTATTTT
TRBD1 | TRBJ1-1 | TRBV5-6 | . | CASSYYRGPESTEAFF | TGTGCCAGCAGCTACTACAGGGGCCCCGAGAGCACTGAAGCTTTCTTT
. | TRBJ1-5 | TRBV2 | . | CASRKDSQGNQPQHF | TGTGCCAGCAGAAAGGACAGCCAAGGCAATCAGCCCCAGCATTTT
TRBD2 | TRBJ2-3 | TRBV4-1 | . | CASSLTSGIFTDTQYF | TGCGCCAGCAGCCTTACTAGCGGGATCTTCACAGATACGCAGTATTTT
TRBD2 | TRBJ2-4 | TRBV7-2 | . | CASSFSAGDNIQYF | TGTGCCAGCAGCTTTTCTGCGGGGGACAACATTCAGTACTTC
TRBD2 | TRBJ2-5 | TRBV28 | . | CASRQGTSGSGTQYF | TGTGCCAGCAGACAAGGGACTAGCGGGAGCGGGACCCAGTACTTC
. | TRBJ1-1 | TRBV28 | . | CASSWGLGAEAFF | TGTGCCAGCAGTTGGGGACTCGGGGCTGAAGCTTTCTTT
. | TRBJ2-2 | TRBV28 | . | CASTGLRLNTGELFF | TGTGCCAGCACCGGACTCAGATTAAACACCGGGGAGCTGTTTTTT
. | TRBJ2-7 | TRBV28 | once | CASSFAPTYEQYF | TGTGCCAGCAGTTTCGCACCTACCTACGAGCAGTACTTC
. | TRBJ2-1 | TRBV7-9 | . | CASREGGSYNEQFF | TGTGCCAGCAGAGAGGGAGGCTCCTACAATGAGCAGTTCTTC
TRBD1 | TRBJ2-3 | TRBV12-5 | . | CASGRGQGGTDTQYF | TGTGCTAGTGGACGCGGACAGGGCGGCACAGATACGCAGTATTTT
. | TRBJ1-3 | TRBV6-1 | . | CASSERDEGLSGNTIYF | TGTGCCAGCAGTGAACGAGATGAGGGACTCTCTGGAAACACCATATATTTT
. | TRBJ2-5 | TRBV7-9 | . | CASSPVSGVETQYF | TGTGCCAGCAGCCCTGTCTCGGGAGTAGAGACCCAGTACTTC